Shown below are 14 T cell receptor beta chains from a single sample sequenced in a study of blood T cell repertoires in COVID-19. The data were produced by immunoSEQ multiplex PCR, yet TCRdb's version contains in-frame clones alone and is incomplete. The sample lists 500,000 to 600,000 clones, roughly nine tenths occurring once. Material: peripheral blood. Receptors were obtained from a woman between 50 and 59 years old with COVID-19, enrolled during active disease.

The CDR3 region has the DNA TGTGCCAGTAGTTTGTCGGAACTACATAATTCACCCCTCCACTTT. Translated: CASSLSELHNSPLHF. The rearrangement joins TRBV19 to TRBJ1-6; D not resolved. The CDR3 is 15 residues long. Germline CDR1 is LNHDA and CDR2 is SQIVND (reference sequence). V was cut by 5 bases and J by 5 bases, with 13 bases left in between.

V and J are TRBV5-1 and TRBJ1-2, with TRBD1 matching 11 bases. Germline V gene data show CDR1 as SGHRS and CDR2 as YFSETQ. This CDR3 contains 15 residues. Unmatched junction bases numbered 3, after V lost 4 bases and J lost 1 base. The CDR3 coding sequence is TGCGCCAGCAGCCCCGGGACAGGGGGTAACTATGGCTACACCTTC. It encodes CASSPGTGGNYGYTF. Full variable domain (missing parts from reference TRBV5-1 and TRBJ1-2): KAGVTQTPRYLIKTRGQQVTLSCSPISGHRSVSWYQQTPGQGLQFLFEYFSETQRNKGNFPGRFSGRQFSNSRSEMNVSTLELGDSALYLCASSPGTGGNYGYTFGSGTRLTVV.

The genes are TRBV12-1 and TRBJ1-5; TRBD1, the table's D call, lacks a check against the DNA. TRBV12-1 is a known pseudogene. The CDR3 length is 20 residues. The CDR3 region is CASSSETGQGFIYGNQPQHF. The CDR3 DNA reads TGTGCCAGCAGCTCTGAAACGGGACAGGGATTTATTTATGGCAATCAGCCCCAGCATTTT.

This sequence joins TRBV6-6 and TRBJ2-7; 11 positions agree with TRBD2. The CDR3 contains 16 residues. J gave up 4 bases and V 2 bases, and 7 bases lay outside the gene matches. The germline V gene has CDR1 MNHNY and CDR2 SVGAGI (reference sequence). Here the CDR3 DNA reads TGTGCCAGCAGTTACCGCGGGGCTAGCGGGGGGTACGAGCAGTACTTC. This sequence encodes CASSYRGASGGYEQYF.

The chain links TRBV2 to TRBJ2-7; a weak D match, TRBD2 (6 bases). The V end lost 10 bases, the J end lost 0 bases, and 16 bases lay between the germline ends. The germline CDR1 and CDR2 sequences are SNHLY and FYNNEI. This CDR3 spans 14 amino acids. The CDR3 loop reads CATWDSGFSYEQYF. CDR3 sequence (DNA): TGTGCCACCTGGGATAGCGGATTCTCCTACGAGCAGTACTTC.

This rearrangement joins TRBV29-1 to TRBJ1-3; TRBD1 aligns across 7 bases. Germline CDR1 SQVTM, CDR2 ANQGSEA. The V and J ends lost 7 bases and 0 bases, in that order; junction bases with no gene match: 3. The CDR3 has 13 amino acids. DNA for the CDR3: TGCAGCGCTGGGACAGTCTCTGGAAACACCATATATTTT. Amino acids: CSAGTVSGNTIYF.

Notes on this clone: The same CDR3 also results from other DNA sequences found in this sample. CDR3 in amino acids: CASSVEAGGPYEQYF. The CDR3 coding sequence is TGTGCCAGCAGCGTAGAGGCGGGGGGGCCATACGAGCAGTACTTC. The V call is TRBV9, the J call TRBJ2-7; TRBD2 matches at 9 bases. CDR1 and CDR2 from the germline V gene are SGDLS and YYNGEE. Unmatched junction bases numbered 5, after V lost 0 bases and J lost 4 bases. This CDR3 has 15 residues.

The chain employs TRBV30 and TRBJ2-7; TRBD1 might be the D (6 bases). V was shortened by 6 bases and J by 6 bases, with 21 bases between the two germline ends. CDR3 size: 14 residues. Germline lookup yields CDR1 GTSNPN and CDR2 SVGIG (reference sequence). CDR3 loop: CACPTQGQSGEQYF. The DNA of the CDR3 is TGTGCCTGTCCCACCCAGGGGCAGTCGGGCGAGCAGTACTTC.

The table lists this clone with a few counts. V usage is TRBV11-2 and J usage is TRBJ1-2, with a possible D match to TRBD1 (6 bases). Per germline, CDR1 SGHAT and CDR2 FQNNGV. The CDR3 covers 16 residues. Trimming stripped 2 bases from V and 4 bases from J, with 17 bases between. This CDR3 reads CASSLRAGGVVYGYTF. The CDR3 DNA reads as TGTGCCAGCAGCTTAAGGGCGGGGGGCGTCGTCTATGGCTACACCTTC.

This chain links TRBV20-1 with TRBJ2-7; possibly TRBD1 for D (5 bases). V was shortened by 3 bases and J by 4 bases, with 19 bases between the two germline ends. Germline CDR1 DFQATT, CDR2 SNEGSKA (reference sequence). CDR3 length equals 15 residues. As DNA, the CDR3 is TGCAGTGCTAGTAGTCCCGGTGGCAGGGCGTACGAGCAGTACTTC. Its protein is CSASSPGGRAYEQYF.

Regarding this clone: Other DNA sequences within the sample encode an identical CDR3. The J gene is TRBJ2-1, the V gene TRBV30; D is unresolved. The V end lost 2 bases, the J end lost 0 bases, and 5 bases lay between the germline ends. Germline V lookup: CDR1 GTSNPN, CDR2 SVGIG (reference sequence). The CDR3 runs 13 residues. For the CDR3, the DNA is TGTGCCTGGAGTTCTAGCTCCTACAATGAGCAGTTCTTC. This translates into CAWSSSSYNEQFF.

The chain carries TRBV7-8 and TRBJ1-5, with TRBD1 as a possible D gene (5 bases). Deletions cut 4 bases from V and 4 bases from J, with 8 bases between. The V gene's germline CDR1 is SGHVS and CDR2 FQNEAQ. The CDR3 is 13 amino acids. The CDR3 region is CASSSTVNQPQHF. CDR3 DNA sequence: TGTGCCAGCAGCTCGACAGTGAATCAGCCCCAGCATTTT.

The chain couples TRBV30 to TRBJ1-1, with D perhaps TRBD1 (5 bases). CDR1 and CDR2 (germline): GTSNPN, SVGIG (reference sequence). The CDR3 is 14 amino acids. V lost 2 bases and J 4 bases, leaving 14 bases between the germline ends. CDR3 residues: CAWSPGSGGTEAFF. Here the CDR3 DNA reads TGTGCCTGGAGTCCGGGATCCGGGGGCACTGAAGCTTTCTTT.

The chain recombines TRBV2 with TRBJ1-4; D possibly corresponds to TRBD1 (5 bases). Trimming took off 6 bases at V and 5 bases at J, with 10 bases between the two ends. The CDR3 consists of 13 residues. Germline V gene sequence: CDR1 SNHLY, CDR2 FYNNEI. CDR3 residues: CASSPDINEKLFF. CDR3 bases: TGTGCCAGCAGCCCGGACATCAATGAAAAACTGTTTTTT. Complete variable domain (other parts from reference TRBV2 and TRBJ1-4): EPEVTQTPSHQVTQMGQEVILRCVPISNHLYFYWYRQILGQKVEFLVSFYNNEISEKSEIFDDQFSVERPDGSNFTLKIRSTKLEDSAMYFCASSPDINEKLFFGSGTQLSVL.